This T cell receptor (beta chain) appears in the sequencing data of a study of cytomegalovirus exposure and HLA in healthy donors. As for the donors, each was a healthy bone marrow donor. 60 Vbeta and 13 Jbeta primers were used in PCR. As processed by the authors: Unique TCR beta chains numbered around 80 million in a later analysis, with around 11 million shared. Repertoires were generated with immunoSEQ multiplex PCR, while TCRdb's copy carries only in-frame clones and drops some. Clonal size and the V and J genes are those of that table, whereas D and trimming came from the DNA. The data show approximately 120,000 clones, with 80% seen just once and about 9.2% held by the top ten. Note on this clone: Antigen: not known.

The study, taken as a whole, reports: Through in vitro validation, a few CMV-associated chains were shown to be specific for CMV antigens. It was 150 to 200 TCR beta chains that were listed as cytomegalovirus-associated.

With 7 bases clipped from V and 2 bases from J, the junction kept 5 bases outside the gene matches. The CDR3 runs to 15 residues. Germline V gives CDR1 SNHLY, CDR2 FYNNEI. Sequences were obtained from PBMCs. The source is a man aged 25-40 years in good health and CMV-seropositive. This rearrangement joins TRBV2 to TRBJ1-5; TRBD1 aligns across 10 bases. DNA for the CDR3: TGTGCCAGCACGCGACAGGGGGCGGGCAATCAGCCCCAGCATTTT. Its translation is CASTRQGAGNQPQHF.